This T cell receptor beta chain was documented in a study of regulatory T cells in long-lasting Graves disease. Study-level background: Newly diagnosed Graves' patients took antithyroid drugs under 3 months.

Sample time point: newly diagnosed GD, antithyroid drugs for less than 3 months. Extracted RNA from PBMCs served as the source of the TCR library. Trimming removed 8 bases from V and 3 bases from J; junction bases left unmatched: 18. CDR1 SEHNR and CDR2 FQNEAQ come from the germline V gene (reference sequence). The CDR3 is 18 amino acids. This clonotype was found once. iRepertoire HTBI primers and Arm-PCR of CDR3 regions built TCR beta libraries. Using its own MiXCR run on the multiplex PCR reads, TCRdb lists one record per CDR3 protein. The sample includes around 400,000 distinct CDR3 sequences, 14% to 15% seen only once; the top ten take about 8.3%. This same sample was also taken into another study, of T cells in Graves' hyperthyroidism and ophthalmopathy. In that study: Diagnosis rested on symptoms, serum thyroxine and TRAb, thyroid ultrasound, and orbital computed tomography.

This receptor was identified in a woman in her thirties or forties with Graves disease. V usage is TRBV7-9 and J usage is TRBJ2-7, with 11 bases aligning to TRBD2. The sequencing used peripheral blood mononuclear cells (PBMCs), collected at new diagnosis, from a patient treated with antithyroid drugs. CDR3 nucleotide sequence: TGTGCCAGCGCCCAGGGAAGGGCTAGCGGGAGGCCAGGCTACGAGCAGTACTTC. Translating gives CASAQGRASGRPGYEQYF.